Shown below are 5 T cell receptor beta chains from a single sample sequenced in a study of shared clonotypes between healthy human individuals. Libraries were prepared by immunoSEQ multiplex PCR; TCRdb keeps only in-frame clonotypes and omits some of them. The table lists 800,000 to 950,000 clones, 96% of them singletons. Cells designated naive CD8 were CD45RO-negative and were positively selected for CCR7, with terminally differentiated effector memory CD45RA+ cells excluded. The sample was naive CD8+ T cells sorted from blood. These TCRs come from a young man in good health.

V is TRBV4-3 and J is TRBJ2-7; D not resolved. Germline lookup yields CDR1 LGHNA and CDR2 YSLEER. V was pared by 3 bases and J by 6 bases, with 12 bases between. The CDR3 spans 13 residues. As DNA, the CDR3 is TGCGCCAGCAGCCAGGAAAAGTCTGGCGAGCAGTACTTC. As protein: CASSQEKSGEQYF.

The V gene is TRBV19, the J gene TRBJ1-1; D not certain. Germline values: CDR1 LNHDA, CDR2 SQIVND (reference sequence). The germline V and J ends were trimmed by 3 bases and 5 bases, with 13 bases remaining between them. The CDR3 spans 14 residues. CDR3 nucleotides: TGTGCCAGTAGTATGAGTCACGCCAAGACTGAAGCTTTCTTT. It translates to CASSMSHAKTEAFF.

This rearrangement joins TRBV11-2 to TRBJ2-3; D unclear. The CDR3 sequence is 17 residues long. Trimming pared 1 base from V and 6 bases from J, leaving 20 bases between. Germline V gene sequence: CDR1 SGHAT, CDR2 FQNNGV. The CDR3 sequence is CASSLGTGGIRLDTQYF. Here the CDR3 DNA reads TGTGCCAGCAGCTTAGGGACGGGCGGAATAAGGCTGGATACGCAGTATTTT. The variable domain in full, with the rest retrieved from reference TRBV11-2 and TRBJ2-3, is EAGVAQSPRYKIIEKRQSVAFWCNPISGHATLYWYQQILGQGPKLLIQFQNNGVVDDSQLPKDRFSAERLKGVDSTLKIQPAKLEDSAVYLCASSLGTGGIRLDTQYFGPGTRLTVL.

The chain combines TRBV9 with TRBJ2-7; 7 nucleotides line up with TRBD2. This CDR3 has 15 residues. CDR1 SGDLS and CDR2 YYNGEE come from the germline V gene. Losses at the gene ends were 4 bases for V and 4 bases for J; bases not matched to a gene: 11. The CDR3 reads CASSPPRGDFYEQYF. The CDR3 DNA is TGTGCCAGCAGCCCTCCCCGGGGGGACTTTTACGAGCAGTACTTC.

V usage is TRBV2 and J usage is TRBJ1-1; weak D call: TRBD1 (6 bases). Germline CDR1 reads SNHLY; CDR2 reads FYNNEI. V was clipped by 7 bases and J by 4 bases, with 7 bases between them. The CDR3 covers 11 residues. The CDR3 spells CASTGATEAFF. The CDR3 DNA reads TGTGCCAGCACGGGGGCCACTGAAGCTTTCTTT. Full variable domain (rest looked up from reference TRBV2 and TRBJ1-1): EPEVTQTPSHQVTQMGQEVILRCVPISNHLYFYWYRQILGQKVEFLVSFYNNEISEKSEIFDDQFSVERPDGSNFTLKIRSTKLEDSAMYFCASTGATEAFFGQGTRLTVV.